The 24 T cell receptor beta chains listed next were all sequenced from one sample in a study of blood T cells in healthy people across ages. A second 7 to 11 cycle PCR used barcoded and J-beta primers. TCRdb analysed the 5' RACE reads with MiXCR anew, one entry per CDR3 protein. The table includes about 670,000 distinct CDR3 sequences, 45% to 60% detected once. The sequenced sample was blood. These receptors all come from a woman of 80 years or more in good health.

This clonotype was counted many times. The gene calls are TRBV5-1 and TRBJ2-5, with TRBD1 identical over 7 bases. With V trimmed by 0 bases and J by 2 bases, 7 bases remained unmatched. The germline CDR1 and CDR2 sequences are SGHRS and YFSETQ. This CDR3 has 16 residues. The CDR3 sequence: CASSLDRDRAQETQYF. CDR3 sequence (DNA): TGCGCCAGCAGCTTGGATCGTGACAGGGCTCAAGAGACCCAGTACTTC.

The gene calls are TRBV2 and TRBJ1-4; no definite D call. CDR1 and CDR2 from the germline V gene are SNHLY and FYNNEI. This CDR3 has 15 residues. The germline V and J ends were trimmed by 5 bases and 8 bases, with 18 bases remaining between them. The CDR3 DNA sequence: TGTGCCAGCAGTTCCAACCTACAGTTCGGGGAAAAACTGTTTTTT. Translation: CASSSNLQFGEKLFF.

The chain links TRBV10-3 to TRBJ2-1, with 12 bases identical to TRBD2. The DNA matches TRBJ2-7 better at its end, which makes the J call doubtful. The CDR3 covers 16 residues. Germline lookup yields CDR1 ENHRY and CDR2 SYGVKD. The CDR3 is CAIKETSGRLYNEQYF. CDR3 coding DNA: TGTGCCATCAAGGAGACTAGCGGGAGACTCTACAATGAGCAGTACTTC.

This clonotype has more than one count but fewer than ten. The chain couples TRBV15 to TRBJ2-2; no firm D call. Trimming removed 0 bases from V and 6 bases from J, with 8 bases in between. Germline V gives CDR1 LNHNV, CDR2 YYDKDF (reference sequence). CDR3 length: 14 amino acids. Here the CDR3 reads CATSRDKKAGELFF. The CDR3 nucleotides are TGTGCCACCAGCAGAGATAAAAAAGCCGGGGAGCTGTTTTTT. The full variable domain, in which reference TRBV15 and TRBJ2-2 provide the parts outside the CDR3, is DAMVIQNPRYQVTQFGKPVTLSCSQTLNHNVMYWYQQKSSQAPKLLFHYYDKDFNNEADTPDNFQSRRPNTSFCFLDIRSPGLGDTAMYLCATSRDKKAGELFFGEGSRLTVL.

This clonotype was counted many times. V gene TRBV24-1 combines with J gene TRBJ2-1, with TRBD2 as a possible D gene (6 bases). Germline assignment: CDR1 KGHDR and CDR2 SFDVKD. This CDR3 contains 16 residues. V lost 3 bases and J 8 bases, leaving 19 bases between the germline ends. The CDR3 is CATSDQSGTGDYEQFF. The CDR3 coding sequence is TGTGCCACCAGTGATCAATCCGGGACTGGTGATTATGAGCAGTTCTTC.

In this sample, this clonotype turned up a few times. The chain couples TRBV5-1 to TRBJ1-4; D gene unclear. V lost 0 bases and J lost 10, with 16 bases in between. There are 15 residues in the CDR3. CDR1 and CDR2 from the germline V gene are SGHRS and YFSETQ. The CDR3 sequence: CASSLEGLSSAKLFF. CDR3 bases: TGCGCCAGCAGCTTGGAAGGTCTCAGTTCGGCAAAACTGTTTTTT.

This chain uses TRBV5-1 with TRBJ2-1, with D perhaps TRBD2 (6 bases). This CDR3 has 15 amino acids. V was trimmed by 0 bases and J by 5 bases, leaving 12 bases between them. CDR1 SGHRS and CDR2 YFSETQ come from the germline V gene. The CDR3 nucleotides read TGCGCCAGCAGCTTGGAGGCTAGCGCTCACAATGAGCAGTTCTTC. Translating gives CASSLEASAHNEQFF.

This clonotype came up many times. The chain couples TRBV3-1 to TRBJ2-7, with D maybe TRBD1 (6 bases). The ends were cut back, 1 base at V and 1 base at J, with 8 bases in the middle. The CDR3 covers 14 residues. Germline CDR1 LGHDT, CDR2 YNNKEL (reference sequence). The CDR3 sequence: CASSQGRGSYEQYF. CDR3 DNA: TGTGCCAGCAGCCAAGGCAGGGGATCCTACGAGCAGTACTTC.

About this clonotype itself: A read error may explain this, as a much larger clone is one base away. The chain links TRBV28 to TRBJ2-5, with 7 bases fitting TRBD1. CDR1 and CDR2 (germline): MDHEN, SYDVKM. The V and J ends lost 4 bases and 11 bases, in that order; junction bases with no gene match: 7. The CDR3 covers 12 residues. The CDR3 DNA is TGTGCCAGCAGTTCAAACGGACAGGAGCAGTACTTC. The encoded protein is CASSSNGQEQYF.

Worth noting for this clonotype: A clone one base away is much larger, so this may be a read error. This CDR3 is missing its conserved last phenylalanine or tryptophan, likely due to a read error. The rearrangement uses TRBV3-1 and TRBJ2-5; D is possibly TRBD1 (5 bases). This CDR3 has 15 residues. The V and J ends lost 0 bases and 3 bases respectively, with 11 bases between them. Germline CDR1 reads LGHDT; CDR2 reads YNNKEL (reference sequence). The DNA for the CDR3 is TGTGCCAGCAGCCAAGAGGTGGGGCCAAAAGAGACCCAGTACTTA. Translating it yields CASSQEVGPKETQYL.

This clonotype was recorded only once. The CDR3 sequence: CSAPTSGPYNEQFF. CDR3 nucleotides: TGCAGTGCTCCGACTAGCGGGCCCTACAATGAGCAGTTCTTC. This chain joins TRBV20-1 and TRBJ2-1; 10 positions match TRBD2. The CDR3 extends over 14 amino acids. The germline gives CDR1 DFQATT, CDR2 SNEGSKA (reference sequence). J was trimmed by 2 bases and V by 5 bases; bases with no gene match: 3.

A note on this clonotype: Being one base from a much bigger clone, this may be a read error. This sequence joins TRBV24-1 and TRBJ2-1; D not certain. Germline CDR1 KGHDR, CDR2 SFDVKD. The V and J ends lost 0 bases and 7 bases respectively, with 6 bases between them. The CDR3 consists of 13 residues. CDR3: CATSDLDRNEQFF. The CDR3 DNA sequence: TGTGCCACCAGTGATTTGGATAGGAATGAGCAGTTCTTC.

On this clonotype: With a much larger clone just one base away, this may be a read error. J is TRBJ2-1 and V is TRBV27, with 7 bases matching TRBD2. The germline gives CDR1 MNHEY, CDR2 SMNVEV (reference sequence). This CDR3 has 16 residues. Losses at the gene ends were 6 bases for V and 6 bases for J; bases not matched to a gene: 14. The CDR3 protein is CASRPAGVGLGNEQFF. The CDR3 DNA reads as TGTGCCAGCAGGCCGGCGGGAGTGGGTTTGGGCAATGAGCAGTTCTTC.

This clonotype was seen many times. V is TRBV28 and J is TRBJ2-7; a weak D match, TRBD2 (5 bases). Looked up from germline, CDR1 is MDHEN and CDR2 is SYDVKM. The CDR3 is made up of 15 amino acids. Trimming took 2 bases from V and 0 from J, leaving 11 bases between them. The DNA of the CDR3 is TGTGCCAGCAGTTTAGCGGGCGGTTACTCCTACGAGCAGTACTTC. It translates to CASSLAGGYSYEQYF.

The chain couples TRBV27 to TRBJ2-2; 10 nucleotides align to TRBD2. The trim removed 8 bases at V and 4 bases at J, leaving 10 bases unmatched. Germline V gene sequence: CDR1 MNHEY, CDR2 SMNVEV (reference sequence). The CDR3 consists of 16 residues. The CDR3: CASALLAGVRTGELFF. DNA of the CDR3: TGTGCCAGCGCCCTGCTAGCGGGAGTACGCACCGGGGAGCTGTTTTTT.

This clonotype has more than one count but fewer than ten. The gene calls are TRBV9 and TRBJ2-2; 7 nucleotides match TRBD1. The V gene end was trimmed by 5 bases and the J gene end by 2 bases; junction bases not matched to a gene: 3. The CDR3 contains 14 residues. CDR1 and CDR2 from the germline V gene are SGDLS and YYNGEE. The CDR3 loop is CASRQGSNTGELFF. CDR3 bases: TGTGCCAGCAGACAGGGGAGTAACACCGGGGAGCTGTTTTTT.

This clonotype was found a few times. This rearrangement joins TRBV12-3 or TRBV12-4 to TRBJ2-1, with 9 bases lining up with TRBD2. Unmatched junction bases numbered 10, after V lost 3 bases and J lost 10 bases. The length of the CDR3 is 15 residues. CDR3 loop: CASSFGAGGRREQFF. In DNA form, the CDR3 reads TGTGCCAGCAGTTTCGGGGCGGGGGGGCGGAGGGAGCAGTTCTTC.

V is TRBV12-3 or TRBV12-4 and J is TRBJ2-4; unclear D gene. The DNA end favors TRBJ2-7, so the J call may be wrong. This CDR3 spans 14 amino acids. In DNA form, the CDR3 reads TGTGCCAGCAGTCCCATGAAACCTTCCTACGAGCAGTACTTC. It encodes CASSPMKPSYEQYF.

The rearrangement uses TRBV10-1 and TRBJ2-5, with D possibly TRBD1 on 6 matching bases. Germline V gene data show CDR1 as WNHNN and CDR2 as SYGVQD (reference sequence). CDR3 length equals 14 residues. Trimming took off 3 bases at V and 1 base at J, with 9 bases between the two ends. CDR3 in amino acids: CASSDGQTQETQYF. In DNA, the CDR3 is TGCGCCAGCAGTGACGGACAGACCCAAGAGACCCAGTACTTC.

The CDR3 DNA reads as TGTGCCAGCCGAGGGACTGGATATTACAATGAGCAGTTCTTC. Translating it yields CASRGTGYYNEQFF. The genes are TRBV18 and TRBJ2-1; D may be TRBD2 (6 bases). The germline V gene has CDR1 KGHSH and CDR2 LQKENI. The CDR3 covers 14 residues. V dropped 8 bases and J dropped 4 bases, with 15 bases sitting between them.

The CDR3 sequence is CSSGPRAYNEQYF. For the CDR3, the DNA is TGCAGTTCTGGACCCAGGGCCTACAATGAGCAGTACTTC. The chain is built from TRBV20-1 and TRBJ2-1; D is possibly TRBD1 (5 bases). The J call could be wrong; TRBJ2-7 is a better fit for the DNA end. This CDR3 is built from 13 residues. Germline V lookup: CDR1 DFQATT, CDR2 SNEGSKA (reference sequence).

This clonotype has a single count. The V call is TRBV5-1, the J call TRBJ2-5; D might be TRBD1 (6 bases). Germline CDR1 SGHRS, CDR2 YFSETQ. This CDR3 is built from 13 residues. V gave up 4 bases and J gave up 5 bases, with 12 bases separating them. The CDR3, as DNA: TGCGCCAGCAGCGCAGGGGATGCGGAGACCCAGTACTTC. It encodes CASSAGDAETQYF.

The chain has TRBV20-1 and TRBJ2-7; tentative D call: TRBD1 (6 bases). Germline V gene lookup returns CDR1 DFQATT and CDR2 SNEGSKA (reference sequence). Trimming shortened V by 0 bases and J by 3 bases, and 27 bases separated the two germline ends. The CDR3 has 19 residues. The CDR3, as DNA: TGCAGTGCTAGAGATCGTGCAGGGGACCTCTTCCCGTTCCACTACGAGCAGTACTTC. Translating it yields CSARDRAGDLFPFHYEQYF.

The chain has TRBV2 and TRBJ2-7, with D unclear. Germline-derived CDR1 and CDR2 are SNHLY and FYNNEI. This CDR3 spans 12 amino acids. V dropped 7 bases and J dropped 7 bases, with 14 bases sitting between them. The CDR3 here is CASKGQELEQYF. The CDR3 nucleotides are TGTGCCAGCAAAGGGCAGGAATTAGAGCAGTACTTC.